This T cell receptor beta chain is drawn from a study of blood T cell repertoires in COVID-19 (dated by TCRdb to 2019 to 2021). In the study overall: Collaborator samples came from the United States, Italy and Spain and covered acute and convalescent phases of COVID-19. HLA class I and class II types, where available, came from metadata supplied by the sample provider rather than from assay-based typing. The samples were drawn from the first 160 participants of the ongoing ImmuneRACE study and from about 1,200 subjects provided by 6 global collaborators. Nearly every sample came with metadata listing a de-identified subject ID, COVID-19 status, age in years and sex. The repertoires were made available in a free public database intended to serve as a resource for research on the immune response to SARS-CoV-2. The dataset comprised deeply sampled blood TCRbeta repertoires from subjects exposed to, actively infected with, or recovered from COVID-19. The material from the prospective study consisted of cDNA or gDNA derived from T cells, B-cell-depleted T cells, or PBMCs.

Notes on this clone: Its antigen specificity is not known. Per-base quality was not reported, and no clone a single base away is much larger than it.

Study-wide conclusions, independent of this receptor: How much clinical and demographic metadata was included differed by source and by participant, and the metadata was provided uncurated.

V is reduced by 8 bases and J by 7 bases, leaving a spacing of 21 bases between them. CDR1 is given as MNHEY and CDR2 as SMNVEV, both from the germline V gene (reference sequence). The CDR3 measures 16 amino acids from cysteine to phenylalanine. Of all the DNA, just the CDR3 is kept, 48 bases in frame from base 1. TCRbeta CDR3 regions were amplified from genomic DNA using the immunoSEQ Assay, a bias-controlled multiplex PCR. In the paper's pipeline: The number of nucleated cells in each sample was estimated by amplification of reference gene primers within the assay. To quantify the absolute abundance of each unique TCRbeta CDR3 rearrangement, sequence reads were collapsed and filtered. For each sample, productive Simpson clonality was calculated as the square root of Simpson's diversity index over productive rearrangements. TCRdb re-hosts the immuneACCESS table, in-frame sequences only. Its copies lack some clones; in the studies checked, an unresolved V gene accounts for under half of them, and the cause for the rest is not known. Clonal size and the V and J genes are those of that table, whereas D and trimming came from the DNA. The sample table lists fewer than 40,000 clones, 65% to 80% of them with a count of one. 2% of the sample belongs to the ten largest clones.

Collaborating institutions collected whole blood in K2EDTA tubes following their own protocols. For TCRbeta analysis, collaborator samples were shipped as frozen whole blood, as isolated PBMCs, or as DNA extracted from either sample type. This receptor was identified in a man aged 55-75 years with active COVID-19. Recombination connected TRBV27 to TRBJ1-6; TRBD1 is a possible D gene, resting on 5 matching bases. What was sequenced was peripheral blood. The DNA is TGTGCCAGCCAGTTCGGACTGGGGGGACGGAATTCACCCCTCCACTTT. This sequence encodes CASQFGLGGRNSPLHF.